This T cell receptor (beta chain) was recorded in a study of T-cell reconstitution after alpha-beta-depleted transplantation in children. Study-wide results and caveats: Several hundred rapidly expanded clones from non-depleted graft cells reportedly supplied alpha-beta T cells about two months post-transplant.

Unique molecular identifiers were incorporated into the prepared TCRbeta library. TCRdb reanalysed the PCR reads using MiXCR and keeps one entry per CDR3 protein. Here the sample spans 200,000 or so distinct CDR3 sequences, 6.3% being singletons. Trimming cost V 4 bases and J 5 bases, with 12 bases left between them. Germline values: CDR1 SQVTM, CDR2 ANQGSEA. The CDR3 loop spans 12 amino acids. This clonotype was picked up many times. What it binds is unknown. This chain joins TRBV29-1 and TRBJ2-7; D unresolved. This sequence was found in a girl less than two years old with combined immunodeficiency, due to receive a stem cell transplant. The material sequenced was PBMCs, taken before TCRalphabeta/CD19-depleted stem cell transplant. CDR3 protein: CSVVFTANEQYF. The CDR3 DNA is TGCAGCGTTGTCTTCACGGCCAACGAGCAGTACTTC.